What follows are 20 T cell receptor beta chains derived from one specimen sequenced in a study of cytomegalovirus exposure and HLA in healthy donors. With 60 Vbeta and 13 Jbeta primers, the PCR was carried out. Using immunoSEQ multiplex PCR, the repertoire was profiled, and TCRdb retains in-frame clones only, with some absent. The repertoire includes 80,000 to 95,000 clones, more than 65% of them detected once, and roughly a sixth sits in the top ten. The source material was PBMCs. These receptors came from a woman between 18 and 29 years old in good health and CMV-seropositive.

The CDR3 DNA reads TGTGCCTGGAGCCGTCAGGGAGGAGGAGAGACCCAGTACTTC. Translating it yields CAWSRQGGGETQYF. V gene TRBV30 combines with J gene TRBJ2-5, with D perhaps matching TRBD2 (6 bases). The CDR3 has 14 residues. V lost 3 bases and J 4 bases, leaving 15 bases between the germline ends. In germline, CDR1 is GTSNPN, CDR2 SVGIG (reference sequence).

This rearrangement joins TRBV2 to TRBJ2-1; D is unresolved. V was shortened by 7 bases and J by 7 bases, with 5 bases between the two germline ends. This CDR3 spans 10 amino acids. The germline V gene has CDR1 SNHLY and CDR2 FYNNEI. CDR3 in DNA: TGTGCCAGCATGAGGAATGAGCAGTTCTTC. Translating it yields CASMRNEQFF.

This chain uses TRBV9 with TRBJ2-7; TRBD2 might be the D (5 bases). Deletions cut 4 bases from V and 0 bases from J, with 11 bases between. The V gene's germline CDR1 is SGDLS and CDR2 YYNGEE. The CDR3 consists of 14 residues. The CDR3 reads CASSPGVPSYEQYF. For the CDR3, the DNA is TGTGCCAGCAGCCCCGGGGTACCCTCCTACGAGCAGTACTTC.

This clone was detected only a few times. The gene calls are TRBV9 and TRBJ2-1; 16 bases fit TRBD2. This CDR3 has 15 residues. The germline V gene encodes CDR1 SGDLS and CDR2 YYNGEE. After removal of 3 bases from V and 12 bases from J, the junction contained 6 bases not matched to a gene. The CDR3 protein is CASSAPGTSGRVQFF. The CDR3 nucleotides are TGTGCCAGCAGCGCACCCGGGACTAGCGGGAGGGTGCAGTTCTTC.

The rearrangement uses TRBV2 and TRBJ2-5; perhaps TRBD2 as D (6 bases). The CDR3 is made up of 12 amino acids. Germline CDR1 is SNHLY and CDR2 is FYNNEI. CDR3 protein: CASHGGQETQYF. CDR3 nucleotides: TGTGCTTCTCACGGGGGCCAAGAGACCCAGTACTTC.

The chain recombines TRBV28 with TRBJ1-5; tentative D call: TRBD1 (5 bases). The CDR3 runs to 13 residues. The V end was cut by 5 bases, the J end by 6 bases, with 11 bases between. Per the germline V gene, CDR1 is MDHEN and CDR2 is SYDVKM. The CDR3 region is CASSMRGGQPQHF. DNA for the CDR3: TGTGCCAGCAGTATGAGGGGAGGTCAGCCCCAGCATTTT.

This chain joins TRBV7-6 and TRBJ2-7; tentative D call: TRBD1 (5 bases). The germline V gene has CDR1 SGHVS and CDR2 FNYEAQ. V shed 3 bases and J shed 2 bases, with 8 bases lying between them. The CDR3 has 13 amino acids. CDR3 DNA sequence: TGTGCCAGCAGCTTGACCAGGGCCTACGAGCAGTACTTC. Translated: CASSLTRAYEQYF.

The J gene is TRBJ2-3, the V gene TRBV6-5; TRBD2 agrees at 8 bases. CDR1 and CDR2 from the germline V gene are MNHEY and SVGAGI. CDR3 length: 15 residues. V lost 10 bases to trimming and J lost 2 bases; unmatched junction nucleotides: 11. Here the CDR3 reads CAIPEREMNTDTQYF. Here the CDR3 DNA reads TGTGCCATCCCCGAGCGGGAGATGAACACAGATACGCAGTATTTT.

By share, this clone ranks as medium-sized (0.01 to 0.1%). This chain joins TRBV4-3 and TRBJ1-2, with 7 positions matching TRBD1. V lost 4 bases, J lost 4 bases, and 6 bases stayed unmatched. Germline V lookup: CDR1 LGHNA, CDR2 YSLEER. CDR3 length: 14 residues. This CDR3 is CASSLVRDSYGYTF. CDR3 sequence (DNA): TGCGCCAGCAGCCTAGTCCGGGACAGCTATGGCTACACCTTC.

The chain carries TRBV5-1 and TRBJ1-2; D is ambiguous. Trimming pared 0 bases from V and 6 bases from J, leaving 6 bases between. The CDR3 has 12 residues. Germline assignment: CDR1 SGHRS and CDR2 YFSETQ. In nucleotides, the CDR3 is TGCGCCAGCAGCTTGGATCGGGATGGCTACACCTTC. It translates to CASSLDRDGYTF.

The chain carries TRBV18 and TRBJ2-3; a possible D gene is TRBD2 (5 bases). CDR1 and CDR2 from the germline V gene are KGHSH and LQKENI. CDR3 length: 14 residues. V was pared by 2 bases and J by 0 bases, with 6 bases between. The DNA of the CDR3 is TGTGCCAGCTCACCAGGACTGAGCACAGATACGCAGTATTTT. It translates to CASSPGLSTDTQYF.

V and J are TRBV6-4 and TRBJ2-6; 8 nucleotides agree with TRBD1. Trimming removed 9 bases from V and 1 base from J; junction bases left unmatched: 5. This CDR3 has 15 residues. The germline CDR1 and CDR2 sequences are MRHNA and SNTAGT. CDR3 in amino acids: CARSDRVSGANVLTF. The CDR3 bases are TGTGCCAGATCGGACAGGGTATCTGGGGCCAACGTCCTGACTTTC.

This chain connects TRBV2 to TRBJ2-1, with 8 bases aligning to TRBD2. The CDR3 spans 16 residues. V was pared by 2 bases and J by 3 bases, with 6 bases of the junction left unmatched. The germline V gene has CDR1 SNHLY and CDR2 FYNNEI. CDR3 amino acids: CASSETREVRYNEQFF. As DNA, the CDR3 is TGTGCCAGCAGTGAAACGCGGGAGGTTCGCTACAATGAGCAGTTCTTC.

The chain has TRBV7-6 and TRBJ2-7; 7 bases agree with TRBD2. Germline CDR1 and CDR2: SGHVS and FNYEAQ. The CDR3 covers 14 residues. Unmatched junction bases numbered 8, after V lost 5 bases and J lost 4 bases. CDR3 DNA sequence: TGTGCCAGCAGCCCCGCGGGAGTACGGTACGAGCAGTACTTC. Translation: CASSPAGVRYEQYF.

The CDR3 nucleotides are TGTGCCAGCAGTCCTAGCCCCCTAGCGGGCACAGATACGCAGTATTTT. Translated, it gives CASSPSPLAGTDTQYF. V usage is TRBV27 and J usage is TRBJ2-3; TRBD2 aligns across 7 bases. The J segment lost 1 base and the V segment lost 5 bases, leaving 9 bases of the junction unmatched. The CDR3 is made up of 16 amino acids. Germline V gene data show CDR1 as MNHEY and CDR2 as SMNVEV (reference sequence).

The CDR3 sequence is CASSEFGGRRDYTF. DNA for the CDR3: TGTGCCAGCAGTGAATTCGGGGGGCGAAGGGACTACACCTTC. The chain combines TRBV2 with TRBJ1-2, with a weak D call TRBD1 (6 bases). V lost 2 bases to trimming and J lost 10 bases, with 17 bases between them. The CDR3 contains 14 residues. Germline-derived CDR1 and CDR2 are SNHLY and FYNNEI.

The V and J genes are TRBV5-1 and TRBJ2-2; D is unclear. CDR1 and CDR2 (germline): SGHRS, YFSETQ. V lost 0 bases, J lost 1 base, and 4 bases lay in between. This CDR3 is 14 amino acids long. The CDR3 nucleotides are TGCGCCAGCAGCTTGGATCAGAACACCGGGGAGCTGTTTTTT. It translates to CASSLDQNTGELFF.

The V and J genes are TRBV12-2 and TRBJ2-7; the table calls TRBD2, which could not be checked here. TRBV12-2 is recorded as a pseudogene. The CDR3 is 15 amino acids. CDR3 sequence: CASRLAIRTRYEQYF. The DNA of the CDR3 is TGTGCAAGTCGCTTAGCGATCAGGACTAGATACGAGCAGTACTTC.

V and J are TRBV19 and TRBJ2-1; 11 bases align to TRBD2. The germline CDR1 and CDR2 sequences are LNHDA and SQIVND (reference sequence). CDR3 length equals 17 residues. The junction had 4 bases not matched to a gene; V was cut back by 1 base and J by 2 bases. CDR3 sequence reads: CASSIALGLAAYNEQFF. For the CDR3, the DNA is TGTGCCAGTAGTATAGCACTGGGACTAGCGGCCTACAATGAGCAGTTCTTC.

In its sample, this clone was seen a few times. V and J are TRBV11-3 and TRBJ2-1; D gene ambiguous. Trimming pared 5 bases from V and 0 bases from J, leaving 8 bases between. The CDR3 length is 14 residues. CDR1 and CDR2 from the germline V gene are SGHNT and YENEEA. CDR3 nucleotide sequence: TGTGCCAGCAGCCGGAGTAGCTCCTACAATGAGCAGTTCTTC. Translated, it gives CASSRSSSYNEQFF. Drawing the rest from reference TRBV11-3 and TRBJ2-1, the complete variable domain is EAGVVQSPRYKIIEKKQPVAFWCNPISGHNTLYWYLQNLGQGPELLIRYENEEAVDDSQLPKDRFSAERLKGVDSTLKIQPAELGDSAVYLCASSRSSSYNEQFFGPGTRLTVL.